Sequencing of this TCR beta chain was carried out in a study of blood T cells in healthy people across ages. Whole-study findings and limits: More naive CD4+ cells and higher diversity marked long-lived donors relative to aged donors. Age brought a roughly linear fall in TCR beta diversity measured per million T cells.

The authors ran a second PCR of about 7 to 12 cycles using a sample-barcoded 5' primer and a J-beta primer mix. The yield of each sample was at least 2.5 million CDR3-containing paired-end reads. A single record per CDR3 protein comes from TCRdb applying MiXCR to the 5' RACE reads. The sample has some 1.5 million distinct CDR3 sequences; around 40% are singletons. Turning to this clonotype: Its specificity is not known. Relative to the germline gene, one junction end is altered; a read error may explain this.

CDR3 size: 15 residues. Germline V gene sequence: CDR1 SEHNR, CDR2 FQNEAQ (reference sequence). The sample comprised blood. This sequence was found in a woman aged 18 to 35 in good health. J is TRBJ1-2 and V is TRBV7-9, with D unclear. The CDR3 nucleotides read TGTGCCGGCAGCTTAGGAGAGGTCCTGGGCTATGGCTACACCTTC. Protein sequence: CAGSLGEVLGYGYTF.